This entry concerns a single T cell receptor (beta chain). This specimen belongs to a study of shared clonotypes between healthy human individuals. Study information: In total, the donors were a couple of women and a few men aged 18 to 49.

Generated by immunoSEQ multiplex PCR, the TCRdb table keeps only in-frame clones and is missing some. The sample includes 2 million or so clones, approximately 95% seen only once; the top ten take around 1.1%. Terminally differentiated effector memory CD45RA+ cells were excluded by CCR7 positive selection of CD45RO-negative cells. Trimming removed 0 bases at V and 6 bases at J, with 5 bases between. Germline V gene lookup returns CDR1 SGDLS and CDR2 YYNGEE. CDR3 length equals 12 residues. The clonotype comes from a man in his late teens or twenties in good health. Specimen: naive CD8+ T cells sorted from blood. This rearrangement joins TRBV9 to TRBJ2-3; D is uncertain. The CDR3 nucleotides read TGTGCCAGCAGCGTAGAGGATGATACGCAGTATTTT. Residues: CASSVEDDTQYF.